The text below deals with one T cell receptor (beta chain). Its specificity is unknown. J lost 5 bases, V lost 3 bases, and 12 bases had no gene match. The CDR3 has 16 amino acids. This sample is part of a study of blood T cells in healthy people across ages. Points from the study as a whole: Strongly correlated with naive T cell percentage was TCR beta diversity. Using unsorted PBMCs precluded a conclusive naive versus antigen-experienced comparison.

Primed by a sample-barcoded 5' primer and a J-beta primer mix, a second PCR proceeded for about 7 to 12 cycles. A 12-random-nucleotide template-switch adaptor tagged each cDNA molecule. From each sample, at least 2.5 million paired-end reads containing CDR3 were obtained. TCRdb re-called the 5' RACE reads through MiXCR, storing one row per CDR3 protein. The data show around 1,500,000 distinct CDR3 sequences, 42% seen once. The gene calls are TRBV12-3 or TRBV12-4 and TRBJ2-5; the match to TRBD2 covers 7 bases. Sample: blood. The TCR sequence derives from a woman in her late teens or twenties in good health. CDR3 residues: CASSFPSGIGGETQYF. The CDR3 region has the DNA TGTGCCAGCAGTTTTCCCAGCGGGATAGGAGGGGAGACCCAGTACTTC.